This T cell receptor (beta chain) was captured by sequencing in a study of beta chain features in type 1 diabetes (dated by TCRdb to 2016 to 2018). Study-wide context: Mean age, gender distribution, total cell number and subset yield were not different between patients and healthy donors. A total of roughly 100 million sorted cells were examined across all samples, and a strong correlation was observed between cell number per subset and RNA yield. Whereas all 28 donors provided naive and central memory subsets, regulatory and stem cell-like memory subsets were isolated from just 8 patients and about 8 healthy donors. In the study, TCRB repertoires of sorted circulating CD4+ T cell subsets from recently diagnosed type 1 diabetes patients were compared with those of matched healthy donors. General findings and caveats noted by the study authors: Because cDNA rather than genomic DNA was sequenced, highly expressing activated cells could have been over-represented, although no difference in activation and CD3 levels was found between groups. PCR might favor shorter templates, but patient and control samples were amplified and corrected together, so any skew would affect both groups equally. At VDJ recombination sites, type 1 diabetes patients had fewer insertions and more deleted nucleotides, which implies abnormalities in thymic rearrangement. Naive, central memory and regulatory TCRB repertoires appeared more similar among patients than among healthy donors. Because small numbers of individuals were included in the HLA sub-analyses, any influence of HLA type on TCRB rearrangement was left unresolved. Type 1 diabetes patients showed a moderate but significant shortening of TCRB CDR3 length in all four CD4+ subsets.

Trimming takes 0 bases from V and 5 bases from J, and the germline ends sit 5 bases apart. Including the terminal cysteine and phenylalanine, the CDR3 comprises 13 residues. The sequence is cut down to CDR3 DNA, 39 bases in frame from base 1. CDR1 and CDR2, looked up from the germline V gene, are SGHDT and YYEEEE. This clone was detected only a few times. Its antigen remains unidentified. No base quality values were provided; no much bigger clone lies one nucleotide off. Each donor gave one peripheral blood draw, roughly 120 mL on average, collected into heparinised tubes. A BD FACSAria II and a panel including CD45RO, CCR7, CD25, CD127, CD95 and CD27 were used to sort naive, central memory, regulatory and stem cell-like memory CD4+ T cells. Every sorted population had a purity above 98%. PBMCs were isolated right away by Lymphoprep density gradient centrifugation and were stained directly, without culture. To minimize batch effects, samples were stained and sorted in pairs, one healthy donor with one patient per experiment.

All of the isolated RNA was reverse transcribed with the High Capacity cDNA Reverse Transcription Kit, so expressed TCRB transcripts were sequenced. Naive, central memory and regulatory T cell samples underwent deep immunoSEQ sequencing, averaging around 4 million total reads per sample. Sorted cells were lysed in RLT buffer and RNA was extracted with DNase-treated RNeasy Micro or Mini kits, depending on cell number. To prevent cross-contamination, every cell subset was processed on its own, while patient and healthy donor samples were processed together. Using the immunoSEQ multiplex PCR, TCRB sequences were amplified from cDNA into 87-bp fragments spanning the CDR3 region. Amplicons were sequenced on the Illumina HiSeq platform. Per the original workflow: PCR bias was corrected computationally using synthetic template baselines, and reads within Hamming distance 2 were collapsed, with unmergeable singletons discarded. Reads were aligned to IMGT to assign V, D and J genes, CDR3 length, and insertions or deletions at six rearrangement sites. Clonotype counts were normalized to sorted cell number within each subset before computing true diversity and Gini coefficients with the tcR R package. The overlap coefficient, calculated on TCRB nucleotide sequences, was used to quantify repertoire sharing. Out-of-frame TCRB sequences from naive cells were analyzed as a proxy for the pre-selection repertoire. TCRdb's version of the immuneACCESS table is confined to in-frame rearrangements and falls short of the full clone set. An unresolved V gene accounts for under half of the shortfall where checked; the remainder is of unknown origin. V and J calls and clone size are as listed in that table; D and trimming were resolved from the DNA. Counted in this sample were about 660,000 clones; over 13% of them appeared once. Approximately 0.039% of the sample is taken by the ten largest.

This sequence was found in a man aged 18 to 29 with type 1 diabetes. Sample: naive CD4+ T cells from blood. The sample's cell subset or site label, in plain terms: true naive CD4+ T cells. Recombination linked TRBV5-6 to TRBJ2-2, with the D gene uncertain. In nucleotides, the sequence is TGTGCCAGCAGCTTGGCGTGGACCGGGGAGCTGTTTTTT. Its product reads: CASSLAWTGELFF.